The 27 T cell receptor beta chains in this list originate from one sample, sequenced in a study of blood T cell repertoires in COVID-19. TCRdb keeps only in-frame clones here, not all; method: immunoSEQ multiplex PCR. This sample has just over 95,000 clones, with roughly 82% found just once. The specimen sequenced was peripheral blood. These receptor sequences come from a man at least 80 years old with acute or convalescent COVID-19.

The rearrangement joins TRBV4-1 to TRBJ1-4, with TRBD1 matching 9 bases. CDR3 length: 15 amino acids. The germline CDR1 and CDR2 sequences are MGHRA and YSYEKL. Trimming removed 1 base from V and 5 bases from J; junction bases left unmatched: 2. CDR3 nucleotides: TGCGCCAGCAGCCAAGGTGGGACAGGGAATGAAAAACTGTTTTTT. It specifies CASSQGGTGNEKLFF.

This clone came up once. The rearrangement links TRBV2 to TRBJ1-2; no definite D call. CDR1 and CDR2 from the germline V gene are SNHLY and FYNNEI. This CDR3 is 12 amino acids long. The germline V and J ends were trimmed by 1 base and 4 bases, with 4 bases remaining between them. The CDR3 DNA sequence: TGTGCCAGCAGTGAAGACACCTATGGCTACACCTTC. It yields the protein CASSEDTYGYTF.

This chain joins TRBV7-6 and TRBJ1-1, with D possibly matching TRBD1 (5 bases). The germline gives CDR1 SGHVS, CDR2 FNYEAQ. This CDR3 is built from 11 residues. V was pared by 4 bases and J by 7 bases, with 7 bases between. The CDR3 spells CASSSGFEAFF. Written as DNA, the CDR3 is TGTGCCAGCAGCTCAGGGTTTGAAGCTTTCTTT.

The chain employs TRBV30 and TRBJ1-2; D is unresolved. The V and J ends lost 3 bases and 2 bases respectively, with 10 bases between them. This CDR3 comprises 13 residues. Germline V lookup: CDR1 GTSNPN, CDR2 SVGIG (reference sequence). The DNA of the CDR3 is TGTGCCTGGAGCGGCAGAGGCAACTATGGCTACACCTTC. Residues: CAWSGRGNYGYTF.

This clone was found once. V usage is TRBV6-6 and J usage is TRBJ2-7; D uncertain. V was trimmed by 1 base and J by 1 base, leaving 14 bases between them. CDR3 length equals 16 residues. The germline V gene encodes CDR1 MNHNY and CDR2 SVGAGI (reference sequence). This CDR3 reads CASSYFRVSTSYEQYF. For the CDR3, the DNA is TGTGCCAGCAGTTACTTCCGGGTCTCCACATCCTACGAGCAGTACTTC.

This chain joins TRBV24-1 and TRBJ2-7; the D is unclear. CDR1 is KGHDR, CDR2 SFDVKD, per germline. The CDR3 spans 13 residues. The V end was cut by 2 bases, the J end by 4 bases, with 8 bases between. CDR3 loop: CATSDSWPYEQYF. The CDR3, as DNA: TGTGCCACCAGTGATTCGTGGCCGTACGAGCAGTACTTC.

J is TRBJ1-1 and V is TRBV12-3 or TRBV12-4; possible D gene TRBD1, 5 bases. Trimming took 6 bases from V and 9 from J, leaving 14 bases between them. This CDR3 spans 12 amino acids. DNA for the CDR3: TGTGCCAGCAGCCCAAGTGGGGGGAAAGCTTTCTTT. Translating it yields CASSPSGGKAFF.

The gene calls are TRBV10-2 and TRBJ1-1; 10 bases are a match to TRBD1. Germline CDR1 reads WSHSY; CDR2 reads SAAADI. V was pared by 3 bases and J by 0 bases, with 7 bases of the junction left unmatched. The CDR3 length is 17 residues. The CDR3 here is CASSDRQGAPVNTEAFF. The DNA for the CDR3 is TGCGCCAGCAGTGACCGACAGGGGGCCCCGGTGAACACTGAAGCTTTCTTT.

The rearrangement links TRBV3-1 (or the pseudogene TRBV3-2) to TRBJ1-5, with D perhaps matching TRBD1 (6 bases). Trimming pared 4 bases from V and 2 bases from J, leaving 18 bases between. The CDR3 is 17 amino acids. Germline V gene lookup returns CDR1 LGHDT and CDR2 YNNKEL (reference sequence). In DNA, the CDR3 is TGTGCCAGCAGCCCCTACGACAGCTCAGGGGGCAATCAGCCCCAGCATTTT. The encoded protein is CASSPYDSSGGNQPQHF.

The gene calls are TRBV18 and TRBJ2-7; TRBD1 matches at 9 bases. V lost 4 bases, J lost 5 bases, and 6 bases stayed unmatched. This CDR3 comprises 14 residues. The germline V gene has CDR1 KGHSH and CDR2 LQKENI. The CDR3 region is CASSRPGQGHEQYF. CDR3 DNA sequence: TGTGCCAGCTCACGACCGGGACAGGGCCACGAGCAGTACTTC.

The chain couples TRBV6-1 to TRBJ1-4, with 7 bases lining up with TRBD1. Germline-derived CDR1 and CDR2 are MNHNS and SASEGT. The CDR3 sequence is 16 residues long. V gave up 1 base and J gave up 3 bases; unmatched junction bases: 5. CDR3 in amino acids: CASSEEGAGSNEKLFF. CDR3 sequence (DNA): TGTGCCAGCAGTGAAGAGGGGGCTGGGTCTAATGAAAAACTGTTTTTT.

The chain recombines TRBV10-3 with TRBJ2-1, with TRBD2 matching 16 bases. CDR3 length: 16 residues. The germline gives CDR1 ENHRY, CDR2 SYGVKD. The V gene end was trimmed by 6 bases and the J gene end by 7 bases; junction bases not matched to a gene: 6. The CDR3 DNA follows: TGTGCCATCAGGGTTCCGGGACTAGCGGGGGGGAATGAGCAGTTCTTC. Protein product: CAIRVPGLAGGNEQFF.

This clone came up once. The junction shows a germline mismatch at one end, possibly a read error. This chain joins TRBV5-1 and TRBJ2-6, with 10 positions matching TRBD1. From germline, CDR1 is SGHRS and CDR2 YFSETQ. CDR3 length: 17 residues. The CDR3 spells CASSLDRGDSGANVLTF. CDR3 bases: TGCGCCAGCAGTTTGGACAGGGGGGACTCTGGGGCCAACGTCCTGACTTTC.

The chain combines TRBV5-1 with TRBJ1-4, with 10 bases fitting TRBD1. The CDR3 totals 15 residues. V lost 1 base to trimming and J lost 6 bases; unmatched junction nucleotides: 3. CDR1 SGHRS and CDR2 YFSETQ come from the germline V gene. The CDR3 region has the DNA TGCGCCAGCAGCTTGCGCGGGACAGGGGATGAAAAACTGTTTTTT. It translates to CASSLRGTGDEKLFF.

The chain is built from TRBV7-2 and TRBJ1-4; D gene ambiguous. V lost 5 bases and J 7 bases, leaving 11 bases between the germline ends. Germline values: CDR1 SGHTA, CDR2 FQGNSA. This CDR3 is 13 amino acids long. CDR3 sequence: CASSLRFGEKLFF. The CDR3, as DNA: TGTGCCAGCAGCCTCCGGTTCGGTGAAAAACTGTTTTTT. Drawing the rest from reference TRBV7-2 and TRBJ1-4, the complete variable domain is GAGVSQSPSNKVTEKGKDVELRCDPISGHTALYWYRQSLGQGLEFLIYFQGNSAPDKSGLPSDRFSAERTGGSVSTLTIQRTQQEDSAVYLCASSLRFGEKLFFGSGTQLSVL.

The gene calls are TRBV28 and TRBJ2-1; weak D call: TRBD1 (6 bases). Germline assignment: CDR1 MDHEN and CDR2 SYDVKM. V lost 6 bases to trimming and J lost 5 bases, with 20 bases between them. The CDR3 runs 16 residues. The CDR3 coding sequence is TGTGCCAGCAGCACTACCGACAGGATCCCTCACAATGAGCAGTTCTTC. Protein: CASSTTDRIPHNEQFF.

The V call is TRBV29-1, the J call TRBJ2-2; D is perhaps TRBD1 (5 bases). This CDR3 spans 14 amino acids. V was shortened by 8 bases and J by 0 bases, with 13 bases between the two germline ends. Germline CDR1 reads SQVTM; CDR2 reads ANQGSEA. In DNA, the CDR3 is TGCAGCTCCCGGGCAGGGACGAACACCGGGGAGCTGTTTTTT. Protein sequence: CSSRAGTNTGELFF.

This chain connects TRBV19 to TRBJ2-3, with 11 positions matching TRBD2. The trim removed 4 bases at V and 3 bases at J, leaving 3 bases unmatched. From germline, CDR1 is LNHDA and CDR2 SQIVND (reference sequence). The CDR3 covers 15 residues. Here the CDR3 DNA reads TGTGCCAGTAGTACTACTAGCGGGGGTACAGATACGCAGTATTTT. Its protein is CASSTTSGGTDTQYF.

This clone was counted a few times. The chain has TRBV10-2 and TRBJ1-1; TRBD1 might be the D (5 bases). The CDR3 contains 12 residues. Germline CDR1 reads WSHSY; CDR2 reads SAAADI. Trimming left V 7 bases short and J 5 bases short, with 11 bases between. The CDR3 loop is CASKRGRTEAFF. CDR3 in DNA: TGCGCCAGCAAGCGGGGACGGACTGAAGCTTTCTTT.

CDR3 nucleotides: TGCAGTGCTAGTCTTGGGGGCATTCATAATTCACCCCTCCACTTT. Translating gives CSASLGGIHNSPLHF. The V gene is TRBV20-1, the J gene TRBJ1-6, with D possibly matching TRBD1 (6 bases). The germline V gene encodes CDR1 DFQATT and CDR2 SNEGSKA (reference sequence). This CDR3 comprises 15 residues. V was shortened by 3 bases and J by 5 bases, with 14 bases between the two germline ends.

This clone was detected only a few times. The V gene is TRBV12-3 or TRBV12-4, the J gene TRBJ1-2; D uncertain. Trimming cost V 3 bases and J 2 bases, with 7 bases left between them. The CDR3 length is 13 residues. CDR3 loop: CASSFNTNYGYTF. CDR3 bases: TGTGCCAGCAGTTTTAACACAAACTATGGCTACACCTTC.

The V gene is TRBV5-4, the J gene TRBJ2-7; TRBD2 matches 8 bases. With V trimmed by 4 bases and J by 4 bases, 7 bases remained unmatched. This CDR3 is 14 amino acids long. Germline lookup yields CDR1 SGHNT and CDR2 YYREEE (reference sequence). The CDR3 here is CASSPGGGIYEQYF. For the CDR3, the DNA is TGTGCCAGCAGCCCGGGGGGGGGTATATACGAGCAGTACTTC.

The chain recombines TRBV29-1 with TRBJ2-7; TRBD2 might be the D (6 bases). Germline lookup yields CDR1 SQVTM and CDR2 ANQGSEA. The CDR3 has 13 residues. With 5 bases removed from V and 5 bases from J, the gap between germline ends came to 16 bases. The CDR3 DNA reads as TGCAGCGTTAAGGAGGGCAAGGGCAACGAGCAGTACTTC. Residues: CSVKEGKGNEQYF.

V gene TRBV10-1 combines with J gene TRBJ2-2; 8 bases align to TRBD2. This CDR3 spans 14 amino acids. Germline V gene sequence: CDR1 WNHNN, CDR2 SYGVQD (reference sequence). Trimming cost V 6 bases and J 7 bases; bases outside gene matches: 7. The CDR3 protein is CASSPTSVGGELFF. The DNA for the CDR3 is TGCGCCAGCAGCCCGACTAGCGTTGGCGGGGAGCTGTTTTTT.

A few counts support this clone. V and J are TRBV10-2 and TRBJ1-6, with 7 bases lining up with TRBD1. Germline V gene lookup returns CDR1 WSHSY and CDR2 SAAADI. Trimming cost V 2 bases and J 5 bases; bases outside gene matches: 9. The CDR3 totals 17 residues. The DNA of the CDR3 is TGCGCCAGCAGTGAGCTCGGTAAGGGGGCTAATAATTCACCCCTCCACTTT. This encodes CASSELGKGANNSPLHF.

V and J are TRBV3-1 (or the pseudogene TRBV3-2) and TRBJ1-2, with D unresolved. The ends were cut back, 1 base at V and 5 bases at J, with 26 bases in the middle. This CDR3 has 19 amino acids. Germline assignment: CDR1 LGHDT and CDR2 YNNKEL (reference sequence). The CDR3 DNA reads TGTGCCAGCAGCCAAGCGGTTGTCGCCCGGAGGGTCCAAAGTTATGGCTACACCTTC. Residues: CASSQAVVARRVQSYGYTF.

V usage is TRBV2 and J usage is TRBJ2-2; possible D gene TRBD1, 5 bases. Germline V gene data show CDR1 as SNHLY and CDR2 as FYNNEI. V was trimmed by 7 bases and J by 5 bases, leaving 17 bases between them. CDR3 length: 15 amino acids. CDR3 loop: CASKLQDVLTGELFF. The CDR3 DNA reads TGTGCCAGCAAGCTACAGGATGTGTTGACCGGGGAGCTGTTTTTT.